This T cell receptor (beta chain) was obtained from a study of T cell repertoires in cytomegalovirus infection. Study at large: Indications of both CMV infection and matching HLA type were provided by public TCR beta signatures.

As concerns this clonotype: The antigen is not known.

TCRdb fed the reads into MiXCR, producing one record per CDR3 protein. The sample includes around 430,000 distinct CDR3 sequences, more than 40% of them seen just once. This CDR3 region has 17 residues. The V and J ends lost 0 bases and 2 bases respectively, with 14 bases between them. Germline CDR1 is MGHRA and CDR2 is YSYEKL. This chain connects TRBV4-1 to TRBJ2-1; D possibly uses TRBD1 or TRBD2 (5 bases each). The sequence came from a human donor in good health (CMV status not recorded). Some clones in this sample may be carry-over from other donors' samples. The sequencing used cultured PBMCs, collected from culture after CMV antigen stimulation. In DNA form, the CDR3 reads TGCGCCAGCAGCCAAGAGGGTGGTGGGGGAACCTACAATGAGCAGTTCTTC. Translating it yields CASSQEGGGGTYNEQFF.